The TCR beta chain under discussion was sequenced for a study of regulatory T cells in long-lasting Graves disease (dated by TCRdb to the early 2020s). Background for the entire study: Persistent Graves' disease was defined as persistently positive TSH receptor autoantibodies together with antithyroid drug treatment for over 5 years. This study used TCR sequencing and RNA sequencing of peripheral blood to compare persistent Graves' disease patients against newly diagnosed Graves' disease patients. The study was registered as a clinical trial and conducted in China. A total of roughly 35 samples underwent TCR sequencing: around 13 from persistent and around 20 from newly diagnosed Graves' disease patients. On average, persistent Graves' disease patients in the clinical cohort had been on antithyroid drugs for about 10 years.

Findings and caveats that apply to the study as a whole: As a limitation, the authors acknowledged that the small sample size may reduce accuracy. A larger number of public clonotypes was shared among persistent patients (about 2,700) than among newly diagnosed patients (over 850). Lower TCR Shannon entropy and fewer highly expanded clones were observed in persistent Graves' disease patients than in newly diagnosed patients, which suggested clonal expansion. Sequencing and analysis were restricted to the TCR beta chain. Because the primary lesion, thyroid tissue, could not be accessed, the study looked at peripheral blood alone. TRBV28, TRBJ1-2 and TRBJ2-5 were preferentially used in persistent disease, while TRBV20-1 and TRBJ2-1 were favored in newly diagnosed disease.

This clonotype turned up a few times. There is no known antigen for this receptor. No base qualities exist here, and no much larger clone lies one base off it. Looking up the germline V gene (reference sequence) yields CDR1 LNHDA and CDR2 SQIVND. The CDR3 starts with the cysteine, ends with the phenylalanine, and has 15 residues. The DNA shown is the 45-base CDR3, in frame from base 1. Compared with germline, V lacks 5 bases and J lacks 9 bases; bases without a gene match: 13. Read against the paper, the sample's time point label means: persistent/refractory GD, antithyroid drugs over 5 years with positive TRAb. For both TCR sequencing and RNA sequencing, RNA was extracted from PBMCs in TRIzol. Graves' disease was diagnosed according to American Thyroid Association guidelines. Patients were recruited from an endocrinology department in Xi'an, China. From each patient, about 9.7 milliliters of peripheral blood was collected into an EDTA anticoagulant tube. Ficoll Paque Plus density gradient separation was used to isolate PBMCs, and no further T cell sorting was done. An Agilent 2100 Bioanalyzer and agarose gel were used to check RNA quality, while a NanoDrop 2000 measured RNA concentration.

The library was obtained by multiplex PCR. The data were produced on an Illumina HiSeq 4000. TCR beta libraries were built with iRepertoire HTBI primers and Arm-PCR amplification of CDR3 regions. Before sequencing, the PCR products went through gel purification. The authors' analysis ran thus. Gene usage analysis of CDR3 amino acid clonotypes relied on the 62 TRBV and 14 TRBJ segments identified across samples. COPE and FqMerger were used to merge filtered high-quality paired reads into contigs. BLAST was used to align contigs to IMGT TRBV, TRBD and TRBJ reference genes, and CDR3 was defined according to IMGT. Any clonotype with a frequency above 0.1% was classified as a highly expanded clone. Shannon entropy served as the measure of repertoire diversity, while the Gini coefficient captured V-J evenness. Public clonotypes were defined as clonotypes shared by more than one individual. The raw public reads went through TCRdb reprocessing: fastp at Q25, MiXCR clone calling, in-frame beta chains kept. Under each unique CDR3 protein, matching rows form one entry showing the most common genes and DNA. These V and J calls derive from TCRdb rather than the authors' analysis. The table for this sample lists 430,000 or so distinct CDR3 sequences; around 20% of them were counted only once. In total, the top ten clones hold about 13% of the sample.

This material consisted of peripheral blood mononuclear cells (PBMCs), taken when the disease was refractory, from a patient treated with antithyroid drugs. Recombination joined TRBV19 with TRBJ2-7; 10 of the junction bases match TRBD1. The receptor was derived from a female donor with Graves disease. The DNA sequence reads TGTGCCAGTAGTCCAGTCGGGACAGGGGCCTTTCTGCAGTACTTC. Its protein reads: CASSPVGTGAFLQYF.